The clone carrying this T cell receptor (beta chain) was detected ten times or more. RNA transcripts yielded amplified TCR beta CDR3 regions. Investigators did first-round RT-PCR with HTBI primers, then second-round multiplex PCR. TCRdb redid the calling of the multiplex PCR reads with MiXCR, one entry per CDR3 protein. Of hundreds of thousands of distinct CDR3 sequences listed, 20% to 25% are singletons. This record comes from a study of Graves' ophthalmopathy and Graves' hyperthyroidism. V lost 0 bases to trimming and J lost 5 bases, with 8 bases between them. The CDR3 totals 13 residues. Germline V lookup: CDR1 MNHEY, CDR2 SVGAGI.

The chain has TRBV6-5 and TRBJ2-7; D gene ambiguous. The sequenced sample consisted of peripheral blood. The TCR sequence derives from a young woman with stable Graves' hyperthyroidism. The CDR3 region is CASSYSPQNEQYF. In DNA, the CDR3 is TGTGCCAGCAGTTACTCCCCCCAGAACGAGCAGTACTTC.